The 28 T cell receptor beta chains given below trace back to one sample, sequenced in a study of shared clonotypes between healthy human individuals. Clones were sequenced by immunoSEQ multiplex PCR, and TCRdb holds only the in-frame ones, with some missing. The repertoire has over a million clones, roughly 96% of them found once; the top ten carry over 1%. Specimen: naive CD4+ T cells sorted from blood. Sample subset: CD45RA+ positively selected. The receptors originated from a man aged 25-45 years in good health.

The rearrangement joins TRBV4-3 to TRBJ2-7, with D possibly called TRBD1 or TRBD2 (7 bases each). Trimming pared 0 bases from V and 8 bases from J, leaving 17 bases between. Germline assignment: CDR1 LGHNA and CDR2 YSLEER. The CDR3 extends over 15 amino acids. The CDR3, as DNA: TGCGCCAGCAGCCAAGATCTTCCCAGGGGGGGAAAGCAGTACTTC. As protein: CASSQDLPRGGKQYF.

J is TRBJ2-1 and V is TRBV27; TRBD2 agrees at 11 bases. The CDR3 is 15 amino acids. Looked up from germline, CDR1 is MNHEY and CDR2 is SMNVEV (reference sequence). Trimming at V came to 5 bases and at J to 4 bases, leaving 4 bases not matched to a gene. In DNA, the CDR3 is TGTGCCAGCAGTGCGACTAGCGGGGAGTACAATGAGCAGTTCTTC. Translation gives CASSATSGEYNEQFF.

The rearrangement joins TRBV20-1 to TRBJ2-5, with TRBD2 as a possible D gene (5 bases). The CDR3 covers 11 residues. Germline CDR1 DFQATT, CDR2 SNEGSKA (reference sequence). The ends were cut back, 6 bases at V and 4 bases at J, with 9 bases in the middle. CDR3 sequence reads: CSARTRETQYF. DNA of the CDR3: TGCAGTGCCCGGACTCGAGAGACCCAGTACTTC.

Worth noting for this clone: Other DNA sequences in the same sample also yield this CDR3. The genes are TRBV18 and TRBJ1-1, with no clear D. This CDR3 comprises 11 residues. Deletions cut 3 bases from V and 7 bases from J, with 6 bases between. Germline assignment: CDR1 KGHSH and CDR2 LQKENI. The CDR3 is CASSPGIEAFF. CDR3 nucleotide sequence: TGTGCCAGCTCACCTGGAATTGAAGCTTTCTTT.

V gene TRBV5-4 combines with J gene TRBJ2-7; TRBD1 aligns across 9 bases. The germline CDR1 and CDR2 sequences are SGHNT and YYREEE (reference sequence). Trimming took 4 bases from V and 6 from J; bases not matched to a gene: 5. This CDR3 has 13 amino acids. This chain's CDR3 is CASSTRTGAEQYF. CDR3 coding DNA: TGTGCCAGCAGCACCCGGACAGGGGCCGAGCAGTACTTC.

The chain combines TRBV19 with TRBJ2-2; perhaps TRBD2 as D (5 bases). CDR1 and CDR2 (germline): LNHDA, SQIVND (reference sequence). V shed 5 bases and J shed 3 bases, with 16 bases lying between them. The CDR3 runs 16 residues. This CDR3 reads CASSAYTRRDTGELFF. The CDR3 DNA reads TGTGCCAGTAGTGCCTATACTAGACGGGACACCGGGGAGCTGTTTTTT.

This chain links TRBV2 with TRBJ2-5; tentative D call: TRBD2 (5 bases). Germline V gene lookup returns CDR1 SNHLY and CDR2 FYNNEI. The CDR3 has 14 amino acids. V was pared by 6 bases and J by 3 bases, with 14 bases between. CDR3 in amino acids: CASSLDYKKETQYF. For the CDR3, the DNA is TGTGCCAGCAGCCTTGACTACAAGAAAGAGACCCAGTACTTC. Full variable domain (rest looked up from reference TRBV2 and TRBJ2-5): EPEVTQTPSHQVTQMGQEVILRCVPISNHLYFYWYRQILGQKVEFLVSFYNNEISEKSEIFDDQFSVERPDGSNFTLKIRSTKLEDSAMYFCASSLDYKKETQYFGPGTRLLVL.

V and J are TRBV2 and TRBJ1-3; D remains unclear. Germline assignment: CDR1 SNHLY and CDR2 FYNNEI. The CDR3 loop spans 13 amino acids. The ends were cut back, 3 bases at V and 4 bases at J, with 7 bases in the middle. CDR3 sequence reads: CASSDSLGNTIYF. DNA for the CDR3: TGTGCCAGCAGTGACAGCCTGGGAAACACCATATATTTT.

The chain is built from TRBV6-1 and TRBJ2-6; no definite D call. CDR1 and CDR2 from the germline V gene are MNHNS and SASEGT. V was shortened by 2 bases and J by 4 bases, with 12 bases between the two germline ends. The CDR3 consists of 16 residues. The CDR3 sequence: CASSEQGTAGANVLTF. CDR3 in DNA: TGTGCCAGCAGTGAACAAGGTACAGCCGGGGCCAACGTCCTGACTTTC.

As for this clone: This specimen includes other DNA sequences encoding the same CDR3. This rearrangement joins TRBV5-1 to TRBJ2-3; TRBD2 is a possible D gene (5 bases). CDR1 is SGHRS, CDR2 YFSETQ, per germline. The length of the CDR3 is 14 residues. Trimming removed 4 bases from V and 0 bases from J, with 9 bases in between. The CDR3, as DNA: TGCGCCAGCAGCCCTGCGGGCAGCACAGATACGCAGTATTTT. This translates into CASSPAGSTDTQYF.

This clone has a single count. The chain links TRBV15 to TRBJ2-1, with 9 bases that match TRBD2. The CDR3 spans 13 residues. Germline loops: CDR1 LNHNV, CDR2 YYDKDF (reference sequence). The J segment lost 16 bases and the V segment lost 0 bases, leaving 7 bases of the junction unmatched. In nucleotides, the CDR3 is TGTGCCACCAGCAGAGATCTAGCGGGACGACGATTCTTC. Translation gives CATSRDLAGRRFF.

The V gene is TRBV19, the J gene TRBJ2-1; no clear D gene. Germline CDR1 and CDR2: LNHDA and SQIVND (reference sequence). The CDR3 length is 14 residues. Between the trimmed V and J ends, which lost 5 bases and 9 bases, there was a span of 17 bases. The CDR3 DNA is TGTGCCAGTAGTTTTCTTCCTGTTGCTGCTGAGCAGTTCTTC. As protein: CASSFLPVAAEQFF.

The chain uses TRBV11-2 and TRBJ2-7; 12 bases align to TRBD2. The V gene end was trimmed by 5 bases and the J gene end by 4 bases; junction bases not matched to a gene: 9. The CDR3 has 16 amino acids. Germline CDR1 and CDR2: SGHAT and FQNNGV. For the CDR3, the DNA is TGTGCCAGCAGCCCCCTAGCGGGAGGGCTACGGTACGAGCAGTACTTC. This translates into CASSPLAGGLRYEQYF.

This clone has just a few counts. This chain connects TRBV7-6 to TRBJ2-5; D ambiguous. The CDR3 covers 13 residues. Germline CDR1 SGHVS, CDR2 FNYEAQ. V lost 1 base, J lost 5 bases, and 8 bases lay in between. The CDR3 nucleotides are TGTGCCAGCAGCTTAGAAGAGAGGGAGACCCAGTACTTC. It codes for CASSLEERETQYF.

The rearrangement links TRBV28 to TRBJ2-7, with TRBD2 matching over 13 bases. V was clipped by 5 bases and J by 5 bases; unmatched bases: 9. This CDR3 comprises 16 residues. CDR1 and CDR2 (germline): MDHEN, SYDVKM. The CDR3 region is CASSPGTSGNSNEQYF. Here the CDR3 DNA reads TGTGCCAGCAGTCCTGGGACTAGCGGGAACTCGAACGAGCAGTACTTC.

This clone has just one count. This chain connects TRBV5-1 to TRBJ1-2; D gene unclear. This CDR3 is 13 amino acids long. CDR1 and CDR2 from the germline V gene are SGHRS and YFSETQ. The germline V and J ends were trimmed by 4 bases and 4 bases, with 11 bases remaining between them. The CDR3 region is CASSPVTSYGYTF. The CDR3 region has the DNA TGCGCCAGCAGCCCCGTAACGAGCTATGGCTACACCTTC.

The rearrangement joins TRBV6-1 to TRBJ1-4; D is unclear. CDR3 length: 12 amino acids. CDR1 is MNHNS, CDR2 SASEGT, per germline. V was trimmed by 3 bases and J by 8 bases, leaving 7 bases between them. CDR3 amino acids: CASSDAHEKLFF. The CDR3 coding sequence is TGTGCCAGCAGTGACGCCCACGAAAAACTGTTTTTT.

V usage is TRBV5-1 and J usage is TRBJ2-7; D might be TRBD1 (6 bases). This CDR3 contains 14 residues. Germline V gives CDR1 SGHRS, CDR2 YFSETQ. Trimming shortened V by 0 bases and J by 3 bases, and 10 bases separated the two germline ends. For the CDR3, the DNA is TGCGCCAGCAGCTTGGCCCCAGGGGTCTACGAGCAGTACTTC. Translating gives CASSLAPGVYEQYF.

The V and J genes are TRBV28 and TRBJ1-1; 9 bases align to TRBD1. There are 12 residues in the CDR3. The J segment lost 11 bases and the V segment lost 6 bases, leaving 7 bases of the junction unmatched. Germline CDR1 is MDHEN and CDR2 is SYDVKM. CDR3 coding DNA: TGTGCCAGCAGCCCGGGACAGGGTGTTGCTTTCTTT. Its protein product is CASSPGQGVAFF.

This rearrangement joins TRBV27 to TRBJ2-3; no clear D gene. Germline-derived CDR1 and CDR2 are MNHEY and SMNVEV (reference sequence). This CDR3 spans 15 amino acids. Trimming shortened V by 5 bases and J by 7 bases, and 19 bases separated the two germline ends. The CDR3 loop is CASSDTATRPYTQYF. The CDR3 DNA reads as TGTGCCAGCAGTGACACGGCCACCCGGCCCTATACGCAGTATTTT.

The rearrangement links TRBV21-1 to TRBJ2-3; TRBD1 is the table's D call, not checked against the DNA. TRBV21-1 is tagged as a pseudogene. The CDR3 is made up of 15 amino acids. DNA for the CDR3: TGTGCCAGCAGCAAACCACCCCAGGGAACAGATACGCAGTATTTT. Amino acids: CASSKPPQGTDTQYF.

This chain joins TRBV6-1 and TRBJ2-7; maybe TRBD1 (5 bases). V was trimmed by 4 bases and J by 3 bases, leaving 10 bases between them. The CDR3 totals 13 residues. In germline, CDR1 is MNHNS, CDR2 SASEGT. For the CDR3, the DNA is TGTGCCAGCAGTGGACAGCCGATCTACGAGCAGTACTTC. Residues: CASSGQPIYEQYF.

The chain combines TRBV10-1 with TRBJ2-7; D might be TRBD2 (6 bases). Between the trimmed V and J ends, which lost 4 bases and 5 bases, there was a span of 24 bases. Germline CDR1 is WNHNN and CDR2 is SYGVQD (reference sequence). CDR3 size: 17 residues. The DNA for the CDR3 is TGCGCCAGCAGTGGGGGTTCGGGGGTTTTATTGGCGAACGAGCAGTACTTC. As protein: CASSGGSGVLLANEQYF.

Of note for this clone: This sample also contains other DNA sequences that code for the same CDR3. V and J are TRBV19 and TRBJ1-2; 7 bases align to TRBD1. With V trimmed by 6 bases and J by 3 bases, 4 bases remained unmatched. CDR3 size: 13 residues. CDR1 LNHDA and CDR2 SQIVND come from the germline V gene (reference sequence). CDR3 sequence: CASSPGGDYGYTF. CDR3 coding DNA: TGTGCCAGTAGCCCAGGGGGGGACTATGGCTACACCTTC.

The CDR3 reads CASSHGNSYEQYF. CDR3 nucleotides: TGTGCCAGCAGTCACGGTAACTCCTACGAGCAGTACTTC. The rearrangement joins TRBV27 to TRBJ2-7; D not certain. The CDR3 is made up of 13 amino acids. The germline V gene encodes CDR1 MNHEY and CDR2 SMNVEV (reference sequence). Trimming stripped 5 bases from V and 0 bases from J, with 8 bases between.

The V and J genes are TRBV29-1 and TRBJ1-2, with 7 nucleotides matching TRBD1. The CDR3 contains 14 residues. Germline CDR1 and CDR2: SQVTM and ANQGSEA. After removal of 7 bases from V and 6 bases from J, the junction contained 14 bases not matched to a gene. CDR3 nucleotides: TGCAGCGCCCAAGCTCACAGGGGAAGGAATGGCTACACCTTC. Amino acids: CSAQAHRGRNGYTF. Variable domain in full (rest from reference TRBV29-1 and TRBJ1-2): SAVISQKPSRDICQRGTSLTIQCQVDSQVTMMFWYRQQPGQSLTLIATANQGSEATYESGFVIDKFPISRPNLTFSTLTVSNMSPEDSSIYLCSAQAHRGRNGYTFGSGTRLTVV.

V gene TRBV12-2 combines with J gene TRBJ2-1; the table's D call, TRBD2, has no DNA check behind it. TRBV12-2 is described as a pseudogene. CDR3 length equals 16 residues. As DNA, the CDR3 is TGTGCAAGTCGCTTAGGAAGGACTAGCGTTGCCAATGAGCAGTTCTTC. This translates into CASRLGRTSVANEQFF.

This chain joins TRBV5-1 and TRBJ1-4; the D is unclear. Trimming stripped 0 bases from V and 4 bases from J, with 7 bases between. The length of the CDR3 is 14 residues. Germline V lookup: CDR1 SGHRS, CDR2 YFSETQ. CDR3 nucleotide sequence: TGCGCCAGCAGCTTGGACAGAAGTAATGAAAAACTGTTTTTT. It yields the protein CASSLDRSNEKLFF.